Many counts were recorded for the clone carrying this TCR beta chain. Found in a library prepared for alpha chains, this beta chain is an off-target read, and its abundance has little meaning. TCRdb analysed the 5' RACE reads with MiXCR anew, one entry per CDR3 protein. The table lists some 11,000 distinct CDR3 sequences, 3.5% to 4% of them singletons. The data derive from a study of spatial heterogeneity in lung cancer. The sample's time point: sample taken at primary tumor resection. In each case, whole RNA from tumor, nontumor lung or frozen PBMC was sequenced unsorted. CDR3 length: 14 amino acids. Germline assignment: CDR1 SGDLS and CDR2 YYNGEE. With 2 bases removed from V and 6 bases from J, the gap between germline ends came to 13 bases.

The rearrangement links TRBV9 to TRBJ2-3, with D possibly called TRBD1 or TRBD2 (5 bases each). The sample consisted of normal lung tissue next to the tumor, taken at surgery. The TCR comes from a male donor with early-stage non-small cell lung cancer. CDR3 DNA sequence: TGTGCCAGCAGCGTTGGGGACGCCGGGGATACGCAGTATTTT. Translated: CASSVGDAGDTQYF. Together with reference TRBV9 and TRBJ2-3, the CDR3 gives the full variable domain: DSGVTQTPKHLITATGQRVTLRCSPRSGDLSVYWYQQSLDQGLQFLIQYYNGEERAKGNILERFSAQQFPDLHSELNLSSLELGDSALYFCASSVGDAGDTQYFGPGTRLTVL.